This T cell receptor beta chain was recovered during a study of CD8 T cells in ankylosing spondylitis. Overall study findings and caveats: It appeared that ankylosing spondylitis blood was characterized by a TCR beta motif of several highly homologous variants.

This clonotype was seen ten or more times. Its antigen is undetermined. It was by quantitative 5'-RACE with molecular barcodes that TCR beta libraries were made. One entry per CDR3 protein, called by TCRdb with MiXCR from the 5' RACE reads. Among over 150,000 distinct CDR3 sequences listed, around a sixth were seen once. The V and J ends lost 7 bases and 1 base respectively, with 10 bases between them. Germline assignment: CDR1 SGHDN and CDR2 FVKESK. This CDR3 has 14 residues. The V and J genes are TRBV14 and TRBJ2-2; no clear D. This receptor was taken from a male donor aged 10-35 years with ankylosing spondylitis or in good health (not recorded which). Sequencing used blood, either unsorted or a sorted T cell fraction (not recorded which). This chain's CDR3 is CASKDGGNTGELFF. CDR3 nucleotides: TGTGCCAGCAAGGATGGCGGGAACACCGGGGAGCTGTTTTTT.